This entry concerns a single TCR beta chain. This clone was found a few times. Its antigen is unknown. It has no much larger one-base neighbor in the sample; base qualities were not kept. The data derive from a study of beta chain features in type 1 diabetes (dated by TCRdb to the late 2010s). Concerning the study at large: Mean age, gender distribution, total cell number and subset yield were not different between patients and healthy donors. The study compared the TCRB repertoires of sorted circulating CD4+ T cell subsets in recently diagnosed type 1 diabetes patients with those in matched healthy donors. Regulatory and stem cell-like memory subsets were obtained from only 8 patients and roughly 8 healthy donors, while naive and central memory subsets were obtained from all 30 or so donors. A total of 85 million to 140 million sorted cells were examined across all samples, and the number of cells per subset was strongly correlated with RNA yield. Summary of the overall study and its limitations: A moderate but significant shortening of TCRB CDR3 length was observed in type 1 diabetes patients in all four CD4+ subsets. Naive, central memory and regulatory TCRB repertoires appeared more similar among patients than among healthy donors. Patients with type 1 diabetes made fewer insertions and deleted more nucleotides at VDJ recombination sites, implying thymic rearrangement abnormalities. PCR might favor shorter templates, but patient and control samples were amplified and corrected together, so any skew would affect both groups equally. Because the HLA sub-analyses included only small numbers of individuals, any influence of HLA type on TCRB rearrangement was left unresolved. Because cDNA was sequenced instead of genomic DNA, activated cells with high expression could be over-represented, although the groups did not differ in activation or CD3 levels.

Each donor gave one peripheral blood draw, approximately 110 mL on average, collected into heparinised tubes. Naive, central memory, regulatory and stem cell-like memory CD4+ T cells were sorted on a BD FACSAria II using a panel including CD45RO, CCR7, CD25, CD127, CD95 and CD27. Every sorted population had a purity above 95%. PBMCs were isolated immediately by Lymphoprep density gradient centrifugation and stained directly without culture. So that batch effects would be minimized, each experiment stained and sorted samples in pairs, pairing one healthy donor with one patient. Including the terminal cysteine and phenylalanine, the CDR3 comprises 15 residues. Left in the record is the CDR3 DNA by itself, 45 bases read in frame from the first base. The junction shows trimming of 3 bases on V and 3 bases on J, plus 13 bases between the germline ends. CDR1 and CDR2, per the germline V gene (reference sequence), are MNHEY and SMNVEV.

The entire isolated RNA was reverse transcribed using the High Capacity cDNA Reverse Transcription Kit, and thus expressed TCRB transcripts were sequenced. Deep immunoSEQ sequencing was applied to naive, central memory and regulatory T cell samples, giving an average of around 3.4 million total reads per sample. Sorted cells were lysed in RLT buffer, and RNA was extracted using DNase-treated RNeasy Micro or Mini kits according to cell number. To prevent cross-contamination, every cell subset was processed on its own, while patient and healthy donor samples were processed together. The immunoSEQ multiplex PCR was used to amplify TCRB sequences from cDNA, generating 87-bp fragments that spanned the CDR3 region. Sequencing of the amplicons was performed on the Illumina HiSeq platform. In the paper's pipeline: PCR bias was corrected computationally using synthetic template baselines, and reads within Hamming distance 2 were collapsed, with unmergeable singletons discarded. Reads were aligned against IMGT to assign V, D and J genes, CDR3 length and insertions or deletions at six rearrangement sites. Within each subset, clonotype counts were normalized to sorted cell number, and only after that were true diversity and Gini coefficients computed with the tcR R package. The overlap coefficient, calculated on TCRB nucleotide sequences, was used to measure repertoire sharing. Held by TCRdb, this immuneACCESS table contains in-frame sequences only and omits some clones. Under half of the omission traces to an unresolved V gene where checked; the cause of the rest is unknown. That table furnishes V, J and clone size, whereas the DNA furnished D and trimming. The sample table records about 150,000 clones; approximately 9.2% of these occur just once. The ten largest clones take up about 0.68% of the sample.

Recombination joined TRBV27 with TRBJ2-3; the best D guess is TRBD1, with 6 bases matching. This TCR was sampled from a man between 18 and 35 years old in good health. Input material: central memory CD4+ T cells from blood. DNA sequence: TGTGCCAGCAGTTTTAGCTGGGGGCGGACAGATACGCAGTATTTT. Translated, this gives CASSFSWGRTDTQYF.